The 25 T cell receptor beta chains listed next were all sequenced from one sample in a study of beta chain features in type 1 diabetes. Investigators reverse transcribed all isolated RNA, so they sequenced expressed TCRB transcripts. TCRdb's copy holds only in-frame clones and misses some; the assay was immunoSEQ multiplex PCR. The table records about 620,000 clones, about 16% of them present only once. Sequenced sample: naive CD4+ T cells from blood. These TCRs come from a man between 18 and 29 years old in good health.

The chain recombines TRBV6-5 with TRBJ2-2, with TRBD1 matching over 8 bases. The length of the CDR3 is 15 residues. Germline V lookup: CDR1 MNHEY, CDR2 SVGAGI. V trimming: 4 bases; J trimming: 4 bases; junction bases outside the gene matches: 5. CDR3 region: CASSSGGVGTGELFF. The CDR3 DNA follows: TGTGCCAGCAGTTCAGGGGGCGTAGGCACCGGGGAGCTGTTTTTT.

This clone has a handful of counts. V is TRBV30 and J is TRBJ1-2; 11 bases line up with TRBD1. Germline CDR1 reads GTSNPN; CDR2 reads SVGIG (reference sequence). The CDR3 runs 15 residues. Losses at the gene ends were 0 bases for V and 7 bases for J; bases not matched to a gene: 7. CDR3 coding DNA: TGTGCCTGGAGTGTTCGGACAGGGGGCGCGTTTGGCTACACCTTC. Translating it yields CAWSVRTGGAFGYTF.

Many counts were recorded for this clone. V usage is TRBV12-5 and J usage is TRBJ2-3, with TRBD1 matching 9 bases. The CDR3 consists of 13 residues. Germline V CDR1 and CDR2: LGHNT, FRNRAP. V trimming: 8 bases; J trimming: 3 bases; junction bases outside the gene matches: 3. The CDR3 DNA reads TGTGCTAGTAAGGACAGGGGAACAGATACGCAGTATTTT. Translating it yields CASKDRGTDTQYF.

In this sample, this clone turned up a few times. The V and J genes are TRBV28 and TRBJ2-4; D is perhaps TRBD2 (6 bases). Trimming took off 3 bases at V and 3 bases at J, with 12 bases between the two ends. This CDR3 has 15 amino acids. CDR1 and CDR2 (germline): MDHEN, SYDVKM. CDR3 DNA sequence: TGTGCCAGCAGTTTTTCTCCGGGGGACAAAAACATTCAGTACTTC. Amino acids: CASSFSPGDKNIQYF. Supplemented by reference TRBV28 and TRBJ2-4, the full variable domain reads DVKVTQSSRYLVKRTGEKVFLECVQDMDHENMFWYRQDPGLGLRLIYFSYDVKMKEKGDIPEGYSVSREKKERFSLILESASTNQTSMYLCASSFSPGDKNIQYFGAGTRLSVL.

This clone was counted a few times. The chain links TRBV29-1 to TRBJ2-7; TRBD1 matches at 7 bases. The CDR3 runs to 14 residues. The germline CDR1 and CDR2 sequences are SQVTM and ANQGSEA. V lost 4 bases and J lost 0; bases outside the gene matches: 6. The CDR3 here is CSVALQGSSYEQYF. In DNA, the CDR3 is TGCAGCGTTGCCCTACAGGGGAGCTCCTACGAGCAGTACTTC.

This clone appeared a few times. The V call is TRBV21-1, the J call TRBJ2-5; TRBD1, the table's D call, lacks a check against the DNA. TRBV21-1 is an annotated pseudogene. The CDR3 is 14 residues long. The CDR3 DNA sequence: TGTGCCAGCAGGGACAGGTATTATCAAGAGACCCAGTACTTC. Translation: CASRDRYYQETQYF.

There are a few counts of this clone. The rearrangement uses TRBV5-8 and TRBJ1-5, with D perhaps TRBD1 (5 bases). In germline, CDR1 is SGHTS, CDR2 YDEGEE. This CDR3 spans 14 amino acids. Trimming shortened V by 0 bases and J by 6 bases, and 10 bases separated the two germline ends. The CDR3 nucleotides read TGTGCCAGCAGCTTGGCCCAAGGGGTTCAGCCCCAGCATTTT. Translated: CASSLAQGVQPQHF.

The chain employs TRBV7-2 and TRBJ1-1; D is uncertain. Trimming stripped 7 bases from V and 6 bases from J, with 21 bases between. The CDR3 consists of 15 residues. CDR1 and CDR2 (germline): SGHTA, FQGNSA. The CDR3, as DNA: TGTGCCAGCACCCCGCGTGGCGAACATGCGGCTGAAGCTTTCTTT. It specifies CASTPRGEHAAEAFF.

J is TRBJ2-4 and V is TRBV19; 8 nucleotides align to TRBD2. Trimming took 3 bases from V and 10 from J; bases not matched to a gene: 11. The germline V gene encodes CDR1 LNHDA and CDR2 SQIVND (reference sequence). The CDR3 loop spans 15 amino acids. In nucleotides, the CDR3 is TGTGCCAGTAGTATTTTAGCGGGGTTGAGTAGGATTCAGTACTTC. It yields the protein CASSILAGLSRIQYF.

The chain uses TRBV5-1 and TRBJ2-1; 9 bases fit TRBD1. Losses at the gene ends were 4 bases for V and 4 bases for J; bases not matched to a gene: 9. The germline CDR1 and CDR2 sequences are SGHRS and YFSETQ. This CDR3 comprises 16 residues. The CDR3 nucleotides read TGCGCCAGCAGCCCCACCAGGGACAGGGCATACAATGAGCAGTTCTTC. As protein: CASSPTRDRAYNEQFF.

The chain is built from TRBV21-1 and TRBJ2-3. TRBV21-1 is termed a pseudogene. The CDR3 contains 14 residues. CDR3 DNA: TGTGCCAGCCACGACAGGAGGGACACAGATACGCAGTATTTT. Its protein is CASHDRRDTDTQYF.

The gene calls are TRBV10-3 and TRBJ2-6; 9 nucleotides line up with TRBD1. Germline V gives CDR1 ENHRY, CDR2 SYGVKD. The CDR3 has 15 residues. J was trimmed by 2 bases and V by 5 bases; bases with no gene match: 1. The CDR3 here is CAISRDRAGANVLTF. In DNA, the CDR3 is TGTGCCATCAGTAGGGACAGGGCTGGGGCCAACGTCCTGACTTTC.

The DNA for the CDR3 is TGTGCCAGCAGCTTAATAGGAGCCTACGAGCAGTACTTC. As protein: CASSLIGAYEQYF. The chain recombines TRBV7-9 with TRBJ2-7; D uncertain. Germline V gives CDR1 SEHNR, CDR2 FQNEAQ (reference sequence). The CDR3 extends over 13 amino acids. V shed 2 bases and J shed 2 bases, with 7 bases lying between them.

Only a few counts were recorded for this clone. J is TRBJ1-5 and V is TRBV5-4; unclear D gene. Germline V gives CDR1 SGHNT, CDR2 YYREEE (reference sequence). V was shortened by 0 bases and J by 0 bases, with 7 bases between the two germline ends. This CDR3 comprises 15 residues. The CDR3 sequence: CASSLGPNSNQPQHF. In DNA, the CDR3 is TGTGCCAGCAGCTTGGGACCGAATAGCAATCAGCCCCAGCATTTT.

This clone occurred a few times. The CDR3 DNA reads TGCGCCAGCAGTTTGATAGGGGGTACTGGGGCCAACGTCCTGACTTTC. Translated: CASSLIGGTGANVLTF. J is TRBJ2-6 and V is TRBV5-1, with a tentative D call TRBD1 (6 bases). This CDR3 contains 16 residues. Looked up from germline, CDR1 is SGHRS and CDR2 is YFSETQ. V was shortened by 5 bases and J by 2 bases, with 14 bases between the two germline ends.

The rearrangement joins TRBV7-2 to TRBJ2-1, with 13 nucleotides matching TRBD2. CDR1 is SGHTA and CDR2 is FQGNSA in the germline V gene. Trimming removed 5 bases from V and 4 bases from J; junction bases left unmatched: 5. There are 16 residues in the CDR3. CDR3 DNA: TGTGCCAGCAGCGCTACTAGCGGGGGGGCTTACAATGAGCAGTTCTTC. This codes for CASSATSGGAYNEQFF. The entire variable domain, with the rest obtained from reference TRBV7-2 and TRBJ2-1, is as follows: GAGVSQSPSNKVTEKGKDVELRCDPISGHTALYWYRQSLGQGLEFLIYFQGNSAPDKSGLPSDRFSAERTGGSVSTLTIQRTQQEDSAVYLCASSATSGGAYNEQFFGPGTRLTVL.

CDR3 nucleotides: TGTGCCAGCGGGCGTGGGGCAGGAAATGAAAAACTGTTTTTT. Translated: CASGRGAGNEKLFF. The genes are TRBV6-5 and TRBJ1-4, with D maybe TRBD1 (5 bases). The length of the CDR3 is 14 residues. Trimming stripped 8 bases from V and 5 bases from J, with 15 bases between. Germline loops: CDR1 MNHEY, CDR2 SVGAGI.

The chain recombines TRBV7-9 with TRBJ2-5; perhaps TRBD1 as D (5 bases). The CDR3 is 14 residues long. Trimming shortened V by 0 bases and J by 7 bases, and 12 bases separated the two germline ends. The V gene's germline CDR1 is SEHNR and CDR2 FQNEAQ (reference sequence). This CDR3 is CASSLARVHGTQYF. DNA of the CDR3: TGTGCCAGCAGCTTAGCCAGGGTCCACGGGACCCAGTACTTC.

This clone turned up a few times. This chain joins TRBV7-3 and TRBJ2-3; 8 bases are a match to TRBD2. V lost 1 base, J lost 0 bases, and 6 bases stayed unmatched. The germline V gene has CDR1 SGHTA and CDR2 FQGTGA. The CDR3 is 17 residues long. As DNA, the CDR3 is TGTGCCAGCAGCTTAAGGAAAAGCGGGGGAAGCACAGATACGCAGTATTTT. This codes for CASSLRKSGGSTDTQYF.

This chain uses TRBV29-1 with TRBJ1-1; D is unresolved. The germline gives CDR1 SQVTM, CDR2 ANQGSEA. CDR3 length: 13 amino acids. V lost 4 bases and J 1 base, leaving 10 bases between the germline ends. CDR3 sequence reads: CSVAGRPNTEAFF. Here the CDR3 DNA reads TGCAGCGTTGCTGGACGGCCGAACACTGAAGCTTTCTTT.

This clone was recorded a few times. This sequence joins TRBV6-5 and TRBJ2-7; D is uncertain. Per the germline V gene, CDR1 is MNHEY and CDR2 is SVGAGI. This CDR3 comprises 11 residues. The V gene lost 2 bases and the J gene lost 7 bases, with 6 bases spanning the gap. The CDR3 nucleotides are TGTGCCAGCAGTTACGTGGAAGAGCAGTACTTC. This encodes CASSYVEEQYF.

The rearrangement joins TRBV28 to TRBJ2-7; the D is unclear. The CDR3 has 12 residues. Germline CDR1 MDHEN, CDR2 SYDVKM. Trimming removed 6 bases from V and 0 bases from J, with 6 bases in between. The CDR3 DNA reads TGTGCCAGCAGGCAAAGCTCCTACGAGCAGTACTTC. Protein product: CASRQSSYEQYF.

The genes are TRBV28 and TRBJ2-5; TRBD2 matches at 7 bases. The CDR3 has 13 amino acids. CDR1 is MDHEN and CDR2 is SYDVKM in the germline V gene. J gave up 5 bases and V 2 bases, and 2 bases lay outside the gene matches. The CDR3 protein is CASSLGGSETQYF. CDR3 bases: TGTGCCAGCAGTTTAGGCGGGAGTGAGACCCAGTACTTC.

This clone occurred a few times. CDR3 protein: CASSVRGGPRNTQYF. Written as DNA, the CDR3 is TGTGCCAGCAGTGTGAGGGGGGGACCTCGTAATACGCAGTATTTT. The V and J genes are TRBV2 and TRBJ2-3, with a tentative D call TRBD2 (7 bases). The CDR3 extends over 15 amino acids. CDR1 and CDR2 (germline): SNHLY, FYNNEI. Trimming stripped 4 bases from V and 7 bases from J, with 18 bases between.

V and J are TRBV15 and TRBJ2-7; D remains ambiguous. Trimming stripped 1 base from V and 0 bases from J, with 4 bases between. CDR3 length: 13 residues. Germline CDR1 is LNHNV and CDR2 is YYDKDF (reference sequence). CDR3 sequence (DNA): TGTGCCACCAGCAGAGTAGTCTCCTACGAGCAGTACTTC. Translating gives CATSRVVSYEQYF.